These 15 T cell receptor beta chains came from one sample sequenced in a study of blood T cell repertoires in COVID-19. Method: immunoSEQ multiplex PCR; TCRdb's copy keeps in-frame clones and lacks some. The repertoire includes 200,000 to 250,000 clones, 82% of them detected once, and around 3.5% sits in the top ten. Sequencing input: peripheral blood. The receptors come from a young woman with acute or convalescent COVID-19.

The CDR3 region has the DNA TGTGCCAGCAGTTTTCGACGGGGCTCTGGGGCCAACGTCCTGACTTTC. This codes for CASSFRRGSGANVLTF. The V gene is TRBV28, the J gene TRBJ2-6, with a possible D match to TRBD2 (5 bases). This CDR3 has 16 amino acids. The germline V gene has CDR1 MDHEN and CDR2 SYDVKM. V lost 3 bases, J lost 0 bases, and 9 bases lay in between.

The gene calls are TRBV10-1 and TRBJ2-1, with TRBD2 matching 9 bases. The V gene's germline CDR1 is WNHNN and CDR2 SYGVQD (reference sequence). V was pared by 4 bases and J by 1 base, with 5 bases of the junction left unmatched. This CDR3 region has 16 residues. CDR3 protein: CASSGGTSGSYNEQFF. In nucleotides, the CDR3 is TGCGCCAGCAGTGGGGGTACTAGCGGGTCCTACAATGAGCAGTTCTTC.

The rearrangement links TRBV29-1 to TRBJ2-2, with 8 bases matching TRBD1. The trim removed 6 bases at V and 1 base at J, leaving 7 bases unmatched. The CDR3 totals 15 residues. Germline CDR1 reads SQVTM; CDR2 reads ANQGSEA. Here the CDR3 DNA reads TGCAGCGTCATGGGACAGGCCATGAACACCGGGGAGCTGTTTTTT. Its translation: CSVMGQAMNTGELFF.

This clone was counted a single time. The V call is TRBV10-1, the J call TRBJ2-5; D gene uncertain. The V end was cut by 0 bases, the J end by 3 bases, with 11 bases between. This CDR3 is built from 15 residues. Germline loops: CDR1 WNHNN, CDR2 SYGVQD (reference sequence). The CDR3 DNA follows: TGCGCCAGCAGTGAGTCGGGCGCGCGTGAAGAGACCCAGTACTTC. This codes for CASSESGAREETQYF.

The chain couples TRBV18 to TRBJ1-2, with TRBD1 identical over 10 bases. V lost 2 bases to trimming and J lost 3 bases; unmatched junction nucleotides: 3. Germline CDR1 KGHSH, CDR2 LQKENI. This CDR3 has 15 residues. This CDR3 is CASSPGQGDYYGYTF. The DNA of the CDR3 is TGTGCCAGCTCACCAGGACAGGGGGATTACTATGGCTACACCTTC.

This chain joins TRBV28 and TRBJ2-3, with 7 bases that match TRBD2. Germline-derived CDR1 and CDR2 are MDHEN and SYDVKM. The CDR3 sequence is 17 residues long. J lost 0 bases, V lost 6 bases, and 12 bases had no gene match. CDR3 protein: CASRGEGYSGSTDTQYF. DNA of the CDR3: TGTGCCAGCAGAGGCGAGGGATATAGCGGGAGCACAGATACGCAGTATTTT.

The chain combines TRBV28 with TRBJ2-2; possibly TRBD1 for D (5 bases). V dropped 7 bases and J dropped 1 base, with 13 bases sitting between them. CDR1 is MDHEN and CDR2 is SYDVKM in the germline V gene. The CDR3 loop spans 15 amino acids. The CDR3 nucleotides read TGTGCCAGCACCCGTCCAGGGTTGAACACCGGGGAGCTGTTTTTT. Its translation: CASTRPGLNTGELFF.

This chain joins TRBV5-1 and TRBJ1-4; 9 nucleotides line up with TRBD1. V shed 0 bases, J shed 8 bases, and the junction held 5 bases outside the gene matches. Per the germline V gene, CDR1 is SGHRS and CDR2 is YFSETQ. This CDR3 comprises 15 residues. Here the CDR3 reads CASSLAVGTGEKLFF. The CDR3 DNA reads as TGCGCCAGCAGCTTGGCGGTAGGGACAGGGGAAAAACTGTTTTTT. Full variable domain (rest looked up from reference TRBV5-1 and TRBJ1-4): KAGVTQTPRYLIKTRGQQVTLSCSPISGHRSVSWYQQTPGQGLQFLFEYFSETQRNKGNFPGRFSGRQFSNSRSEMNVSTLELGDSALYLCASSLAVGTGEKLFFGSGTQLSVL.

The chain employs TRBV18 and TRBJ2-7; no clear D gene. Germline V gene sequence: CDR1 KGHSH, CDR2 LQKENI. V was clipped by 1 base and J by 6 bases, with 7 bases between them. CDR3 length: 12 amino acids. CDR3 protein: CASSPQRFEQYF. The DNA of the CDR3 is TGTGCCAGCTCACCACAGCGTTTCGAGCAGTACTTC.

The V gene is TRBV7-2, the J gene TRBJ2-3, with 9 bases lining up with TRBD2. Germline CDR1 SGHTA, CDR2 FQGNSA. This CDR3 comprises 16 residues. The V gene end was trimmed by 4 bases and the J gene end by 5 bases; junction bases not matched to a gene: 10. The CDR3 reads CASSSRPGGGGDTQYF. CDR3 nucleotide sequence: TGTGCCAGCAGCTCCCGACCTGGCGGGGGGGGAGATACGCAGTATTTT.

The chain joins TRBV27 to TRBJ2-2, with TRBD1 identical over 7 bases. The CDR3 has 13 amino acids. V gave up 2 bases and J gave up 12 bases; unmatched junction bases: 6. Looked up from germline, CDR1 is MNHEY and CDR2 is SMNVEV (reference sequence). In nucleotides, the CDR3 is TGTGCCAGCAGTTTAAGACAGGGTGGGAAGCTGTTTTTT. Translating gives CASSLRQGGKLFF.

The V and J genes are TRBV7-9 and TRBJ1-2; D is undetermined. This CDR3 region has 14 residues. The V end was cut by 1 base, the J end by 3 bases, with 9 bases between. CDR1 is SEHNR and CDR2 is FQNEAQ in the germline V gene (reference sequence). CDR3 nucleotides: TGTGCCAGCAGCTTAGGGGAGGAGGACTATGGCTACACCTTC. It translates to CASSLGEEDYGYTF.

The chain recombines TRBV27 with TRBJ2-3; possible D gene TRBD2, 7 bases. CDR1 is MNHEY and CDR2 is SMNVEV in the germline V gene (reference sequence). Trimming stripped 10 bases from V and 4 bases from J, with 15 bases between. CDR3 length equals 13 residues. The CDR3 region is CATRRGLSDTQYF. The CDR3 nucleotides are TGTGCCACCCGGCGGGGGCTGTCAGATACGCAGTATTTT.

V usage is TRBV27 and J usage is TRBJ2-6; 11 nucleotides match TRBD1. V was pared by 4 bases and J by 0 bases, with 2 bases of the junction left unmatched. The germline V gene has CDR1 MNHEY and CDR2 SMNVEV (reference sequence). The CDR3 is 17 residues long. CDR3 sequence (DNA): TGTGCCAGCAGTTGGGACAGGGGGTACTCTGGGGCCAACGTCCTGACTTTC. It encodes CASSWDRGYSGANVLTF.

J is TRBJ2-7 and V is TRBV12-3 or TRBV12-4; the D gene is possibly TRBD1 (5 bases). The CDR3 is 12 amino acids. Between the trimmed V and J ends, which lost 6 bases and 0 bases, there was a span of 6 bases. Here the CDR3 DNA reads TGTGCCAGCAGCCAGGGCTCCTACGAGCAGTACTTC. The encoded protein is CASSQGSYEQYF.